This paragraph reports one TCR beta chain. What it binds is unknown. An end of the junction differs from the germline gene, which may be a read error. The sort gate was single viable CD3+CD4+CD8-CD45RO+ cells for memory CD4+ T cells. CMV serostatus came from serum IgG against pp150, pp28, p38, p52. The record originates from a study of memory CD4+ T cells and cytomegalovirus serostatus. Findings of the study overall: About two fifths of the roughly 150 known CMV-associated TCRbeta sequences appeared in CD4+ memory. Median bootstrapped AUC for CMV status was about 0.95 originally, about 0.9 US-trained.

Per the original methods: After removing out-of-frame reads, over 2 million distinct TCRbeta sequences remained. The repertoire was sequenced with immunoSEQ multiplex PCR; TCRdb's copy has only in-frame clones and lacks some. D and trimming come from the DNA, and the V and J calls and clone size come from that table. The sample includes fewer than 40,000 clones, approximately 79% of them seen just once. The clonotype comes from an adult in good health and CMV-seropositive. Specimen: memory CD4+ T cells from blood.

The CDR3 DNA is TGCACCAGCAGCACGATCGACAGGGCGAGCGGGGAGCTGTTTTTT. Residues: CTSSTIDRASGELFF. The chain couples TRBV5-1 to TRBJ2-2, with TRBD1 identical over 7 bases. The CDR3 is made up of 15 amino acids. From germline, CDR1 is SGHRS and CDR2 YFSETQ.